This T cell receptor beta chain was recovered during a study of blood T cells in healthy people across ages. Primed by a sample-barcoded 5' primer and a J-beta primer mix, a second PCR proceeded for about 6 to 11 cycles. MiXCR, run by TCRdb on the 5' RACE reads, gives a single entry per CDR3 protein. The data show hundreds of thousands of distinct CDR3 sequences, over 40% seen once. As for this clonotype: Antigen: not known.

J was trimmed by 4 bases and V by 6 bases; bases with no gene match: 6. This CDR3 region has 15 residues. Germline values: CDR1 LGHNT, CDR2 FRNRAP. Study findings and constraints: Naive T cell percentage and TCR beta diversity correlated strongly.

The TCR originated in a man older than 75 in good health. Sequenced sample: blood. This rearrangement joins TRBV12-5 to TRBJ2-3, with 11 positions matching TRBD1. The CDR3 DNA sequence: TGTGCTAGTGGCGGGGGACAGGGGGTGGCAGATACGCAGTATTTT. Residues: CASGGGQGVADTQYF.